This TCR beta chain was retrieved from a study of post-analysis software for immune sequencing data. The overall study: Included courses were relapsing-remitting and secondary progressive multiple sclerosis; progressive-relapsing multiple sclerosis was also included.

The germline V gene has CDR1 SGHTA and CDR2 FQGNSA. This CDR3 is 14 amino acids long. Deletions cut 4 bases from V and 2 bases from J, with 11 bases between. Each TCR beta cDNA library carried unique molecular identifiers. Via MiXCR, TCRdb re-called the PCR reads, giving one row per CDR3 protein. The sample has roughly 700,000 distinct CDR3 sequences; around 27% are singletons. General study results and limits: A few TRBV segments, TRBV5-6, TRBV5-1 and TRBV20-1 among them, were found more frequent in patients than controls.

On this clonotype itself: Its antigen is not known.

This clonotype was sampled from a girl aged 10-17 years with multiple sclerosis. Source material: blood. V is TRBV7-2 and J is TRBJ2-5, with D perhaps assigned TRBD1 or TRBD2 (5 bases each). CDR3 nucleotide sequence: TGTACCAGCAGCTCCCGCTGGGGGCAAGAGACCCAGTACTTC. It codes for CTSSSRWGQETQYF.